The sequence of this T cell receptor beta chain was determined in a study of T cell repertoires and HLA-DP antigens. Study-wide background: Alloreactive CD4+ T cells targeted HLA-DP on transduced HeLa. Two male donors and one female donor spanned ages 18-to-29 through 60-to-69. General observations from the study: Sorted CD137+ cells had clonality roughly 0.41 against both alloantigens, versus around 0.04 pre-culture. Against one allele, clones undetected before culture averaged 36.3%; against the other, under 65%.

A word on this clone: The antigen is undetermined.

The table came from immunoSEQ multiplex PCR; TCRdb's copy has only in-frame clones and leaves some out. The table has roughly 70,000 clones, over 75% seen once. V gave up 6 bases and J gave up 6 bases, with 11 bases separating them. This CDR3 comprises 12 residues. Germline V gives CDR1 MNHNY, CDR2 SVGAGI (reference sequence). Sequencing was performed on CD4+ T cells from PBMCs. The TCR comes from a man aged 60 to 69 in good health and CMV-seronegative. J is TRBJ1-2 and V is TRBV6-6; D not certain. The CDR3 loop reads CASSHGVDGYTF. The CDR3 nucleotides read TGTGCCAGCAGCCACGGGGTGGATGGCTACACCTTC.